The 30 T cell receptor beta chains listed next were all sequenced from one sample in a study of beta chain features in type 1 diabetes. Every isolated RNA sample was fully reverse transcribed, so sequencing captured expressed TCRB transcripts. TCRdb's copy holds only in-frame clones and misses some; the assay was immunoSEQ multiplex PCR. The table records around 340,000 clones, about 20% of them present only once. The sequenced sample consisted of naive CD4+ T cells from blood. The receptors come from a woman aged 18-35 years in good health.

This chain connects TRBV4-1 to TRBJ2-1, with 8 bases identical to TRBD1. The CDR3 is 14 amino acids. The ends lost 4 bases at V and 6 bases at J; junction bases unmatched: 5. Germline V CDR1 and CDR2: MGHRA, YSYEKL. The CDR3 coding sequence is TGCGCCAGCAGCCGACAGGGGATCGGCAATGAGCAGTTCTTC. This translates into CASSRQGIGNEQFF.

The chain carries TRBV19 and TRBJ2-2; 9 bases are shared with TRBD1. The CDR3 loop spans 13 amino acids. V lost 11 bases and J lost 6; bases outside the gene matches: 7. Germline V gene data show CDR1 as LNHDA and CDR2 as SQIVND (reference sequence). The CDR3: CASRDRVAGELFF. CDR3 in DNA: TGTGCCTCAAGGGACAGGGTCGCCGGGGAGCTGTTTTTT.

This clone was observed a handful of times. The rearrangement joins TRBV9 to TRBJ2-5; D is unclear. The length of the CDR3 is 13 residues. CDR1 is SGDLS, CDR2 YYNGEE, per germline. Between the trimmed V and J ends, which lost 3 bases and 5 bases, there was a span of 11 bases. The CDR3 reads CASSALPRETQYF. As DNA, the CDR3 is TGTGCCAGCAGCGCCCTCCCCAGGGAGACCCAGTACTTC.

The chain links TRBV18 to TRBJ1-4; D uncertain. Trimming left V 2 bases short and J 8 bases short, with 12 bases between. The CDR3 contains 14 residues. The germline V gene encodes CDR1 KGHSH and CDR2 LQKENI. The CDR3 DNA is TGTGCCAGCTCACCAGCAGAATTCGGGGAAAAACTGTTTTTT. Translating it yields CASSPAEFGEKLFF.

The chain joins TRBV5-6 to TRBJ1-2; no reliable D call. Germline assignment: CDR1 SGHDT and CDR2 YYEEEE. Trimming took off 1 base at V and 7 bases at J, with 17 bases between the two ends. The length of the CDR3 is 15 residues. In DNA form, the CDR3 reads TGTGCCAGCAGCTTGTCGGCGGGTATTCGTGGTGGCTACACCTTC. This codes for CASSLSAGIRGGYTF.

This clone was observed a few times. The V and J genes are TRBV5-1 and TRBJ2-3, with D maybe TRBD1 (5 bases). This CDR3 region has 16 residues. Deletions cut 4 bases from V and 2 bases from J, with 17 bases between. Per germline, CDR1 SGHRS and CDR2 YFSETQ. CDR3: CASSPSQGISTDTQYF. In DNA form, the CDR3 reads TGCGCCAGCAGCCCCTCGCAGGGAATATCCACAGATACGCAGTATTTT.

This sequence joins TRBV10-3 and TRBJ2-7, with D perhaps matching TRBD2 (5 bases). V lost 3 bases to trimming and J lost 7 bases, with 7 bases between them. CDR1 and CDR2 (germline): ENHRY, SYGVKD. This CDR3 comprises 11 residues. The CDR3 DNA reads TGTGCCATCAGTGAAGGCGGGGAGCAGTACTTC. As protein: CAISEGGEQYF.

The chain links TRBV7-2 to TRBJ2-7, with D possibly matching TRBD2 (5 bases). Trimming took 5 bases from V and 2 from J, leaving 13 bases between them. The CDR3 contains 14 residues. Germline-derived CDR1 and CDR2 are SGHTA and FQGNSA. Here the CDR3 DNA reads TGTGCCAGCAGCCCAACGGGGAGCGCCTACGAGCAGTACTTC. Amino acids: CASSPTGSAYEQYF. Full variable domain (remainder filled in from reference TRBV7-2 and TRBJ2-7): GAGVSQSPSNKVTEKGKDVELRCDPISGHTALYWYRQSLGQGLEFLIYFQGNSAPDKSGLPSDRFSAERTGGSVSTLTIQRTQQEDSAVYLCASSPTGSAYEQYFGPGTRLTVT.

This clone was counted between two and nine times. V is TRBV30 and J is TRBJ1-2, with TRBD1 matching 7 bases. This CDR3 region has 13 residues. Trimming at V came to 2 bases and at J to 4 bases, leaving 4 bases not matched to a gene. Germline CDR1 is GTSNPN and CDR2 is SVGIG (reference sequence). The CDR3 sequence is CAWSLRDSYGYTF. The CDR3 bases are TGTGCCTGGAGTCTACGGGACAGCTATGGCTACACCTTC.

The J gene is TRBJ2-7, the V gene TRBV7-2; 10 bases are shared with TRBD2. The CDR3 length is 15 residues. V lost 1 base and J lost 4; bases outside the gene matches: 4. CDR1 is SGHTA, CDR2 FQGNSA, per germline. CDR3 nucleotide sequence: TGTGCCAGCAGCTTAGTGGCTAGCGGGAGTTACGAGCAGTACTTC. It translates to CASSLVASGSYEQYF.

There are a few counts of this clone. V usage is TRBV6-5 and J usage is TRBJ2-5, with a possible D match to TRBD1 (6 bases). The CDR3 is 15 residues long. Trimming stripped 6 bases from V and 4 bases from J, with 18 bases between. Per germline, CDR1 MNHEY and CDR2 SVGAGI. The CDR3 nucleotides read TGTGCCAGCAGGGTAACAGGGACGGTAGGAGAGACCCAGTACTTC. Amino acid sequence: CASRVTGTVGETQYF.

This chain uses TRBV6-1 with TRBJ2-7; weak D call: TRBD1 (6 bases). Germline V lookup: CDR1 MNHNS, CDR2 SASEGT. V was trimmed by 7 bases and J by 7 bases, leaving 14 bases between them. This CDR3 is 12 amino acids long. CDR3 loop: CASTYWTAEQYF. The DNA for the CDR3 is TGTGCCAGCACCTACTGGACAGCTGAGCAGTACTTC.

This chain joins TRBV5-1 and TRBJ2-3, with D unresolved. CDR1 and CDR2 from the germline V gene are SGHRS and YFSETQ. Trimming left V 4 bases short and J 6 bases short, with 12 bases between. The CDR3 is 13 residues long. CDR3 bases: TGCGCCAGCAGCCCTTCCCCGTCGGATACGCAGTATTTT. This codes for CASSPSPSDTQYF.

V usage is TRBV9 and J usage is TRBJ2-1, with 9 bases lining up with TRBD2. Trimming took 4 bases from V and 7 from J; bases not matched to a gene: 9. This CDR3 region has 15 residues. Per germline, CDR1 SGDLS and CDR2 YYNGEE. Written as DNA, the CDR3 is TGTGCCAGCAGCCCCTCGGGACTAGCCGGGAATGAGCAGTTCTTC. This codes for CASSPSGLAGNEQFF.

This rearrangement joins TRBV5-1 to TRBJ2-7, with 9 bases matching TRBD2. V dropped 1 base and J dropped 2; count of bases not matched to a gene: 4. Germline CDR1 and CDR2: SGHRS and YFSETQ. The CDR3 totals 15 residues. CDR3 region: CASSLTSGSTYEQYF. The CDR3 region has the DNA TGCGCCAGCAGCTTGACTAGCGGGTCTACCTACGAGCAGTACTTC.

This chain connects TRBV14 to TRBJ1-3; D not certain. The CDR3 extends over 16 amino acids. V lost 2 bases to trimming and J lost 5 bases, with 16 bases between them. Germline CDR1 is SGHDN and CDR2 is FVKESK. CDR3 bases: TGTGCCAGCAGCCAATCTCACATCCTCCCTCGAAACACCATATATTTT. It translates to CASSQSHILPRNTIYF. The whole variable domain, remainder taken from reference TRBV14 and TRBJ1-3, is EAGVTQFPSHSVIEKGQTVTLRCDPISGHDNLYWYRRVMGKEIKFLLHFVKESKQDESGMPNNRFLAERTGGTYSTLKVQPAELEDSGVYFCASSQSHILPRNTIYFGEGSWLTVV.

This clone has more than one count but fewer than ten. The V and J genes are TRBV4-1 and TRBJ2-7, with 10 bases that match TRBD1. Trimming removed 0 bases from V and 2 bases from J; junction bases left unmatched: 7. This CDR3 has 17 residues. Germline V gene data show CDR1 as MGHRA and CDR2 as YSYEKL. The CDR3 DNA is TGCGCCAGCAGCCAAGATGGACAGGGGGGATCTACCTACGAGCAGTACTTC. Its translation: CASSQDGQGGSTYEQYF.

In this sample, this clone turned up a few times. This CDR3 is CASSFQTSGRPGGEQFF. In DNA, the CDR3 is TGCGCCAGCAGCTTCCAGACTAGCGGGAGGCCAGGGGGTGAGCAGTTCTTC. The chain is built from TRBV5-1 and TRBJ2-1; TRBD2 matches 13 bases. Germline CDR1 is SGHRS and CDR2 is YFSETQ. The CDR3 contains 17 residues. Trimming removed 2 bases from V and 9 bases from J; junction bases left unmatched: 11.

Regarding this clone: Germline and junction disagree at one end, which may indicate a read error. The V call is TRBV7-7, the J call TRBJ1-5, with D maybe TRBD1 (5 bases). This CDR3 is 13 amino acids long. Germline V lookup: CDR1 SSHAT, CDR2 FNYEAQ (reference sequence). CDR3 residues: CASSPGQNQPQHF. The CDR3 region has the DNA TGTGCTAGCAGCCCTGGACAAAATCAGCCCCAGCATTTT.

V and J are TRBV30 and TRBJ2-1; the match to TRBD2 covers 9 bases. CDR1 and CDR2 from the germline V gene are GTSNPN and SVGIG (reference sequence). The CDR3 is made up of 18 amino acids. V shed 1 base and J 8 bases; nucleotides not matched to a gene: 18. Here the CDR3 reads CAWSGGKLVTSGYYEQFF. CDR3 in DNA: TGTGCCTGGAGTGGGGGGAAGTTAGTAACTAGCGGGTACTATGAGCAGTTCTTC.

This clone was observed a handful of times. The rearrangement uses TRBV6-5 and TRBJ1-1; 8 nucleotides line up with TRBD1. CDR3 length equals 14 residues. CDR1 is MNHEY and CDR2 is SVGAGI in the germline V gene. V gave up 4 bases and J gave up 2 bases; unmatched junction bases: 3. The CDR3 region has the DNA TGTGCCAGCAGTTCGGGACAGGCCAACACTGAAGCTTTCTTT. It specifies CASSSGQANTEAFF.

The chain joins TRBV5-4 to TRBJ1-4, with TRBD1 as a possible D gene (5 bases). The germline gives CDR1 SGHNT, CDR2 YYREEE (reference sequence). The ends were cut back, 4 bases at V and 7 bases at J, with 11 bases in the middle. This CDR3 is 13 amino acids long. The CDR3 protein is CASSRDLGEKLFF. DNA of the CDR3: TGTGCCAGCAGCAGGGACTTGGGTGAAAAACTGTTTTTT.

The rearrangement joins TRBV7-2 to TRBJ2-5; D is perhaps TRBD1 (5 bases). This CDR3 comprises 14 residues. Trimming shortened V by 2 bases and J by 4 bases, and 11 bases separated the two germline ends. Germline values: CDR1 SGHTA, CDR2 FQGNSA. CDR3 residues: CASSLRGVVETQYF. The CDR3 DNA reads as TGTGCCAGCAGCTTAAGGGGTGTGGTAGAGACCCAGTACTTC.

This sequence joins TRBV27 and TRBJ1-5, with 7 nucleotides matching TRBD1. The CDR3 sequence is 12 residues long. Per the germline V gene, CDR1 is MNHEY and CDR2 is SMNVEV (reference sequence). The ends lost 3 bases at V and 10 bases at J; junction bases unmatched: 3. CDR3 DNA sequence: TGTGCCAGCAGTTTCCAGGGGGGTCCCCAGCATTTT. Protein: CASSFQGGPQHF.

In its sample, this clone was seen a few times. The chain is built from TRBV7-2 and TRBJ2-1; no clear D. Germline assignment: CDR1 SGHTA and CDR2 FQGNSA. The CDR3 is 13 amino acids. V gave up 3 bases and J gave up 3 bases, with 6 bases separating them. This CDR3 is CASSFGNYNEQFF. The CDR3, as DNA: TGTGCCAGCAGCTTTGGCAACTACAATGAGCAGTTCTTC.

This clone was counted a few times. The J gene is TRBJ2-3, the V gene TRBV5-1, with D possibly matching TRBD1 (5 bases). This CDR3 is built from 15 residues. Germline V gives CDR1 SGHRS, CDR2 YFSETQ. Trimming removed 4 bases at V and 2 bases at J, with 14 bases between. CDR3 coding DNA: TGCGCCAGCAGCCCGCCGACAGTTCTCACAGATACGCAGTATTTT. This sequence encodes CASSPPTVLTDTQYF.

This clone occurred a few times. The gene calls are TRBV28 and TRBJ1-1; D remains ambiguous. The CDR3 sequence is 16 residues long. V was trimmed by 2 bases and J by 3 bases, leaving 16 bases between them. From germline, CDR1 is MDHEN and CDR2 SYDVKM. Here the CDR3 DNA reads TGTGCCAGCAGTTTAAGGAGGTGGGCGGGAGACACTGAAGCTTTCTTT. Translation: CASSLRRWAGDTEAFF.

The chain joins TRBV7-9 to TRBJ1-5; 9 positions agree with TRBD1. The CDR3 runs to 15 residues. V lost 5 bases to trimming and J lost 4 bases; unmatched junction nucleotides: 6. Germline CDR1 and CDR2: SEHNR and FQNEAQ (reference sequence). CDR3 in DNA: TGTGCCAGCAGCCAACCGACAGGGGGTAATCAGCCCCAGCATTTT. Translating it yields CASSQPTGGNQPQHF.

The rearrangement links TRBV18 to TRBJ2-1, with no clear D. The V and J ends lost 0 bases and 9 bases respectively, with 18 bases between them. This CDR3 spans 16 amino acids. Germline CDR1 is KGHSH and CDR2 is LQKENI. Written as DNA, the CDR3 is TGTGCCAGCTCACCACCGGCGGTAGCCCGTATCGGTGAGCAGTTCTTC. Translation: CASSPPAVARIGEQFF. Together with reference TRBV18 and TRBJ2-1, the CDR3 gives the full variable domain: NAGVMQNPRHLVRRRGQEARLRCSPMKGHSHVYWYRQLPEEGLKFMVYLQKENIIDESGMPKERFSAEFPKEGPSILRIQQVVRGDSAAYFCASSPPAVARIGEQFFGPGTRLTVL.

This clone was seen a handful of times. The gene calls are TRBV9 and TRBJ2-4; D might be TRBD2 (6 bases). The germline V gene encodes CDR1 SGDLS and CDR2 YYNGEE. V lost 2 bases and J lost 7, with 13 bases in between. The CDR3 sequence is 14 residues long. In DNA, the CDR3 is TGTGCCAGCAGCGTGGGACTCGAGGGGAACATTCAGTACTTC. This gives the protein CASSVGLEGNIQYF.